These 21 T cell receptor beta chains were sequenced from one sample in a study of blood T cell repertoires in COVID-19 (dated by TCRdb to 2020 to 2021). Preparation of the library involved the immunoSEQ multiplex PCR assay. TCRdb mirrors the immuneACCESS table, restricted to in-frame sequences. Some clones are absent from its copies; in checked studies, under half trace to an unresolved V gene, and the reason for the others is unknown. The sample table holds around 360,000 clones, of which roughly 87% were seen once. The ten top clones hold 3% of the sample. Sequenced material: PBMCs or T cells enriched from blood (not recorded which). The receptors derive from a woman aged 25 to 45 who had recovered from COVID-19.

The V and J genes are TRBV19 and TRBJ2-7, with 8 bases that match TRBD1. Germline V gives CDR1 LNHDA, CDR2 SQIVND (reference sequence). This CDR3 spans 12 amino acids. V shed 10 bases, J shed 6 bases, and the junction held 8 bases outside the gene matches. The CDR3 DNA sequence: TGTGCCACCGGGACAGGAGGGGTCGAGCAGTACTTC. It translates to CATGTGGVEQYF. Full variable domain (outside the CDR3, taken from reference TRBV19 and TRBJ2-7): DGGITQSPKYLFRKEGQNVTLSCEQNLNHDAMYWYRQDPGQGLRLIYYSQIVNDFQKGDIAEGYSVSREKKESFPLTVTSAQKNPTAFYLCATGTGGVEQYFGPGTRLTVT.

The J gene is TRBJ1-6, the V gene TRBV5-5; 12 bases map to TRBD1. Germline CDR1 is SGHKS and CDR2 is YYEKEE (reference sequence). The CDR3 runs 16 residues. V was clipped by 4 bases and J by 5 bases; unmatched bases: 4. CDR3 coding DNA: TGTGCCAGCAGCAAGGGACAGGGGGCAGATAATTCACCCCTCCACTTT. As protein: CASSKGQGADNSPLHF.

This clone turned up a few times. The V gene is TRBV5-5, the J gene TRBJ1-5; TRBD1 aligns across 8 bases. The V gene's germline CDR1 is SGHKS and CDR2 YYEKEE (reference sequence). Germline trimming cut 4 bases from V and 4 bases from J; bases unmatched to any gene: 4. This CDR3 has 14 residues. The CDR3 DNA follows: TGTGCCAGCAGCGAACAGGGGGGAAATCAGCCCCAGCATTTT. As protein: CASSEQGGNQPQHF. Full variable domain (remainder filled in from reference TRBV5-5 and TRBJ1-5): DAGVTQSPTHLIKTRGQQVTLRCSPISGHKSVSWYQQVLGQGPQFIFQYYEKEERGRGNFPDRFSARQFPNYSSELNVNALLLGDSALYLCASSEQGGNQPQHFGDGTRLSIL.

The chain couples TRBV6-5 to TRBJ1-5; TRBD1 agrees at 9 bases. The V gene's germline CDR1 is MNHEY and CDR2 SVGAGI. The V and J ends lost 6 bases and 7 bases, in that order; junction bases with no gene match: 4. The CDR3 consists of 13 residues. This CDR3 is CASSNRGQQPQHF. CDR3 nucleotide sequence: TGTGCCAGCAGCAACAGGGGGCAACAGCCCCAGCATTTT.

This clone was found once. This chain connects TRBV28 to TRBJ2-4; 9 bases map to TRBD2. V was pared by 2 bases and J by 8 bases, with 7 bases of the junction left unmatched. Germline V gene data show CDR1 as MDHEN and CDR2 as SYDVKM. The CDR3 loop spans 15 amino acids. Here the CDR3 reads CASSLLAGQRDIQYF. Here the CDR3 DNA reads TGTGCCAGCAGTTTACTAGCGGGGCAGCGTGACATTCAGTACTTC. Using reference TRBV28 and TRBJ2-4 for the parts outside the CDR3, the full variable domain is DVKVTQSSRYLVKRTGEKVFLECVQDMDHENMFWYRQDPGLGLRLIYFSYDVKMKEKGDIPEGYSVSREKKERFSLILESASTNQTSMYLCASSLLAGQRDIQYFGAGTRLSVL.

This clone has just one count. The CDR3 loop is CASSLGAGINTEAFF. CDR3 bases: TGTGCCAGCAGCCTGGGGGCAGGGATTAACACTGAAGCTTTCTTT. The J gene is TRBJ1-1, the V gene TRBV5-6, with D maybe TRBD1 (6 bases). There are 15 residues in the CDR3. Germline V gives CDR1 SGHDT, CDR2 YYEEEE. V lost 4 bases to trimming and J lost 2 bases, with 15 bases between them. Supplemented by reference TRBV5-6 and TRBJ1-1, the full variable domain reads DAGVTQSPTHLIKTRGQQVTLRCSPKSGHDTVSWYQQALGQGPQFIFQYYEEEERQRGNFPDRFSGHQFPNYSSELNVNALLLGDSALYLCASSLGAGINTEAFFGQGTRLTVV.

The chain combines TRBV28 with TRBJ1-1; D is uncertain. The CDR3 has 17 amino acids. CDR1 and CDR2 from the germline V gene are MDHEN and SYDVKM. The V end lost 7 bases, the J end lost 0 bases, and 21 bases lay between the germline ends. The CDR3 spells CASNPRGRGSVNTEAFF. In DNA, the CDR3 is TGTGCCAGCAACCCACGCGGGCGCGGAAGTGTGAACACTGAAGCTTTCTTT.

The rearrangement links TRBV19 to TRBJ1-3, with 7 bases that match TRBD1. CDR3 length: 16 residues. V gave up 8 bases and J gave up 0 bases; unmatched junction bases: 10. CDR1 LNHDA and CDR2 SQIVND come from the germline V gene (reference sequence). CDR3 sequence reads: CASAGQALSSGNTIYF. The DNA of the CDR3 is TGTGCCAGTGCAGGACAGGCCCTTAGCTCTGGAAACACCATATATTTT.

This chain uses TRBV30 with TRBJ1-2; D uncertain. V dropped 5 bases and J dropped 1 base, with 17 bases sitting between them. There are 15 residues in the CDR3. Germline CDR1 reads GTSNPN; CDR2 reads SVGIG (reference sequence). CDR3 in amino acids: CAWYDKTNYNYGYTF. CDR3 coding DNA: TGTGCCTGGTATGACAAGACCAATTATAACTATGGCTACACCTTC.

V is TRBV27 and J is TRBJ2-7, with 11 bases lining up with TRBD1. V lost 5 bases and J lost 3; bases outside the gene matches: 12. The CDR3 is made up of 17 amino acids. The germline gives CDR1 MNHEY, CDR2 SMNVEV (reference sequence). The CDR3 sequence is CASSPGTGGGPNYEQYF. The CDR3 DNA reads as TGTGCCAGCAGTCCCGGGACAGGGGGTGGCCCCAACTACGAGCAGTACTTC.

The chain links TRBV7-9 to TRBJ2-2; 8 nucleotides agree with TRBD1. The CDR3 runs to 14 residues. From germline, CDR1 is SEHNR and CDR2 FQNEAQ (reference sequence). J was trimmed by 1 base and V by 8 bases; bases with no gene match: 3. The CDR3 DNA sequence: TGTGCCAGCGGAGACAGGGGGAACACCGGGGAGCTGTTTTTT. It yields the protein CASGDRGNTGELFF.

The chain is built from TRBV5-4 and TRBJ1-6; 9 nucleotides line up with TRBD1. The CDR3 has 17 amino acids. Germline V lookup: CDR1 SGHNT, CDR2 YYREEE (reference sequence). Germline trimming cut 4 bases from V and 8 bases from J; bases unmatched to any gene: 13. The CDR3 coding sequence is TGTGCCAGCAGCCCGGGAGTGGGGGACAGGGATTATTCACCCCTCCACTTT. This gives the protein CASSPGVGDRDYSPLHF.

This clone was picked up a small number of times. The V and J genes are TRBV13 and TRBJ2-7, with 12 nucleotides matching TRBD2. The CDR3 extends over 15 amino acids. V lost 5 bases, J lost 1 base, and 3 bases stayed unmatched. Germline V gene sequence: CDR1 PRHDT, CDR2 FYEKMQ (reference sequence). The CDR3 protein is CASSPSGRGSYEQYF. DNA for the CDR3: TGTGCCAGCAGCCCTAGCGGGAGGGGGTCCTACGAGCAGTACTTC.

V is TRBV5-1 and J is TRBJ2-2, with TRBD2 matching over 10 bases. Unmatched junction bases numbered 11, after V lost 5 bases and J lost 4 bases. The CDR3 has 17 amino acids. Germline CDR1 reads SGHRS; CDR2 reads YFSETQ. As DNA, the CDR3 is TGCGCCAGCAGAGAGCTAGCGGGGGCCGCGGGCACCGGGGAGCTGTTTTTT. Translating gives CASRELAGAAGTGELFF.

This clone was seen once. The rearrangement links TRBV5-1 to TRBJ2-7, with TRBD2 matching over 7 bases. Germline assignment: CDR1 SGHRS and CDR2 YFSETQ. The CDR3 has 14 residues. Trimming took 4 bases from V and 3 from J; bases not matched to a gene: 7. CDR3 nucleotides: TGCGCCAGCAGCCCTGGGAGGGGCGTCTACGAGCAGTACTTC. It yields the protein CASSPGRGVYEQYF. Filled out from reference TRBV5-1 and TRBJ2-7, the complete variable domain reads KAGVTQTPRYLIKTRGQQVTLSCSPISGHRSVSWYQQTPGQGLQFLFEYFSETQRNKGNFPGRFSGRQFSNSRSEMNVSTLELGDSALYLCASSPGRGVYEQYFGPGTRLTVT.

The CDR3 DNA reads as TGTGCCAGCACCGGGGGGGGCAGGACAGATACGCAGTATTTT. It specifies CASTGGGRTDTQYF. The chain uses TRBV3-1 (or the pseudogene TRBV3-2) and TRBJ2-3; TRBD2 matches at 8 bases. The V gene's germline CDR1 is LGHDT and CDR2 YNNKEL (reference sequence). The CDR3 extends over 14 amino acids. The trim removed 7 bases at V and 3 bases at J, leaving 6 bases unmatched.

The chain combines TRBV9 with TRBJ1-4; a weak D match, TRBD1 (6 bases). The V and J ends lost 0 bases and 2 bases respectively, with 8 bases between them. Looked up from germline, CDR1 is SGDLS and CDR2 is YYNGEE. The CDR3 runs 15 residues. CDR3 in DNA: TGTGCCAGCAGCGTAGAAACAGGGACTAATGAAAAACTGTTTTTT. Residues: CASSVETGTNEKLFF.

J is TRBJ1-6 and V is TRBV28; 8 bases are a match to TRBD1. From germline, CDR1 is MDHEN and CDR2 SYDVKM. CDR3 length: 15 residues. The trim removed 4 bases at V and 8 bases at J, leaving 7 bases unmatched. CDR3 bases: TGTGCCAGCAGTTACCGGGACAGGACCTATTCACCCCTCCACTTT. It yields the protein CASSYRDRTYSPLHF.

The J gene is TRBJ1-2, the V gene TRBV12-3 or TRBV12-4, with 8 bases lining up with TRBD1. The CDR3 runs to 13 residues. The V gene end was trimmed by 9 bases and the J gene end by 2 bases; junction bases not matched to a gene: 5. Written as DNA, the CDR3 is TGTGCCAGTTGGGACAGGAGGAACTATGGCTACACCTTC. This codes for CASWDRRNYGYTF.

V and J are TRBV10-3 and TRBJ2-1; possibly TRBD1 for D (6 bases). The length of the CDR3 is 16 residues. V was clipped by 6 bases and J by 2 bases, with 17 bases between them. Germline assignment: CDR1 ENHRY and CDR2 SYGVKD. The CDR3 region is CAISVRGIGAYNEQFF. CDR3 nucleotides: TGTGCCATCAGCGTCAGGGGTATTGGAGCCTACAATGAGCAGTTCTTC.

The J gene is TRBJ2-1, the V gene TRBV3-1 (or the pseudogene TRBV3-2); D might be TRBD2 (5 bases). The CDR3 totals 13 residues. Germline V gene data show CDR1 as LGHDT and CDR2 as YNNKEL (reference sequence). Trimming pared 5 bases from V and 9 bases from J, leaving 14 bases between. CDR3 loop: CASSWQPAGEQFF. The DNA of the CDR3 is TGTGCCAGCAGCTGGCAACCTGCGGGTGAGCAGTTCTTC.